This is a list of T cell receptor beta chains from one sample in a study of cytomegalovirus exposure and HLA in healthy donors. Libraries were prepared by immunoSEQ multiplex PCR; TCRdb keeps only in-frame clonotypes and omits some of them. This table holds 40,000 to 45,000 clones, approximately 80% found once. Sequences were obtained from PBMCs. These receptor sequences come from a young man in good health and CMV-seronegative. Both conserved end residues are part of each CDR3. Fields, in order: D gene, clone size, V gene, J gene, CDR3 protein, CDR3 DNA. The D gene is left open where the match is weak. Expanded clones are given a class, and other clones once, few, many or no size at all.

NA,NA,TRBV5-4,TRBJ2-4,CASSSWTHKDKNIQYF,TGTGCCAGCAGTTCCTGGACTCATAAGGACAAAAACATTCAGTACTTC
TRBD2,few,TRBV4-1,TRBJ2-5,CASSQELSGLAGQETQYF,TGCGCCAGCAGCCAAGAATTATCGGGACTAGCGGGACAGGAGACCCAGTACTTC
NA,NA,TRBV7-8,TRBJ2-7,CASSFSPYEQYF,TGTGCCAGCAGCTTTAGTCCCTACGAGCAGTACTTC
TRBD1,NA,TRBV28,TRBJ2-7,CASSLTGGLEEQYF,TGTGCCAGCAGTTTGACAGGGGGGCTAGAGGAGCAGTACTTC
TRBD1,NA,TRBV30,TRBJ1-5,CAWSQGATGWRQPQHF,TGTGCCTGGAGCCAGGGGGCGACGGGTTGGCGTCAGCCCCAGCATTTT
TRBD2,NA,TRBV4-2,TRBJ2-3,CASSQDNSAGVVRGYF,TGTGCCAGCAGCCAAGATAATTCGGCGGGAGTCGTGAGGGGGTATTTT
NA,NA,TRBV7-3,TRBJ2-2,CASSPDSTTGELFF,TGTGCCAGCAGCCCCGACAGTACTACCGGGGAGCTGTTTTTT
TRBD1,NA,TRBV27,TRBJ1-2,CASSPSRTGVSYGYTF,TGTGCCAGCAGTCCCTCTCGGACAGGGGTTTCCTATGGCTACACCTTC
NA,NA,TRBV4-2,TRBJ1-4,CASSQAPGGGVIYEKLFF,TGTGCCAGCAGCCAGGCCCCCGGGGGAGGAGTGATCTATGAAAAACTGTTTTTT
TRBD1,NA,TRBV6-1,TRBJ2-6,CASSPQGVVLTF,TGTGCCAGCAGTCCTCAGGGGGTGGTCCTGACTTTC
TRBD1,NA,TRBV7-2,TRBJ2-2,CASSFRQGVTTGELFF,TGTGCCAGCAGCTTCCGACAGGGGGTTACGACCGGGGAGCTGTTTTTT
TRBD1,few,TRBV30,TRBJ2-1,CAWSPSQGHEQFF,TGTGCCTGGAGTCCCTCACAGGGGCATGAGCAGTTCTTC
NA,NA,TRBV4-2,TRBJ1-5,CASSARRDGSNQPQHF,TGTGCCAGCAGCGCACGGCGGGACGGTAGCAATCAGCCCCAGCATTTT
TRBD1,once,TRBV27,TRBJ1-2,CASSSPTGGRGYTF,TGTGCCAGCAGCTCACCGACAGGGGGCCGCGGCTACACCTTC
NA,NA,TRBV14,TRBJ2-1,CASRHSLASYNEQFF,TGTGCCAGCAGGCACTCTCTAGCATCCTACAATGAGCAGTTCTTC
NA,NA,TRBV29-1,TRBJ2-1,CSVRQGGDEQFF,TGCAGCGTTCGACAGGGAGGCGATGAGCAGTTCTTC
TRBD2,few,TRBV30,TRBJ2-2,CAWTSGSDTGELFF,TGTGCCTGGACTAGCGGGAGCGACACCGGGGAGCTGTTTTTT
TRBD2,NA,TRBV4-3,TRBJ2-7,CASSRGLADSYEQYF,TGCGCCAGCAGCCGCGGACTAGCGGACTCCTACGAGCAGTACTTC
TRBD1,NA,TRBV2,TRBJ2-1,CASTQGDDYNEQFF,TGTGCCAGCACCCAGGGGGATGACTACAATGAGCAGTTCTTC
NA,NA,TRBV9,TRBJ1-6,CASSAAGGYNSPLHF,TGTGCCAGCAGCGCCGCCGGGGGTTATAATTCACCCCTCCACTTT
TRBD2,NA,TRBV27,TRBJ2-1,CASSSLAGGPSYNEQFF,TGTGCCAGCAGTTCGCTAGCGGGAGGGCCCTCCTACAATGAGCAGTTCTTC
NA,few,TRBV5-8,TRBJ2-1,CASSLGVLGSVSGNEQFF,TGTGCCAGCAGCTTGGGGGTACTAGGCAGCGTCTCGGGGAATGAGCAGTTCTTC
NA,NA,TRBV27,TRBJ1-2,CASSSQGPYGYTF,TGTGCCAGCAGTTCTCAGGGCCCCTATGGCTACACCTTC
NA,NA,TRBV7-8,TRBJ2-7,CASSRGTDSYEQYF,TGTGCCAGCAGCCGCGGGACAGACTCCTACGAGCAGTACTTC
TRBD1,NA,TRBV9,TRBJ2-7,CASSPGQGQLYEQYF,TGTGCCAGCAGCCCCGGACAGGGACAACTCTACGAGCAGTACTTC
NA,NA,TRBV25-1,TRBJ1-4,CASSANVGAGNEKLFF,TGTGCCAGCAGTGCGAATGTGGGGGCTGGTAATGAAAAACTGTTTTTT
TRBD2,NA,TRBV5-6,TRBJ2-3,CASSLRLGLAVTDTQYF,TGTGCCAGCAGCCTCCGTTTGGGACTAGCGGTCACAGATACGCAGTATTTT
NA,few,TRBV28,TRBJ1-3,CASSLRQVGNTIYF,TGTGCCAGCAGTTTACGCCAGGTGGGAAACACCATATATTTT
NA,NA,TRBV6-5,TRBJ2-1,CASSHDRIAYNEQFF,TGTGCCAGCAGCCACGACAGGATAGCCTACAATGAGCAGTTCTTC
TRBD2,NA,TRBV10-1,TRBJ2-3,CASSESTSGSRADTQYF,TGCGCCAGCAGTGAGTCGACTAGCGGGAGTAGGGCAGATACGCAGTATTTT
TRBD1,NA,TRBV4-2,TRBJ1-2,CASSQVEGGKRLDGYTF,TGTGCCAGCAGCCAAGTCGAAGGGGGCAAAAGACTAGATGGCTACACCTTC
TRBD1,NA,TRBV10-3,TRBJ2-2,CATWTGLHGELFF,TGTGCCACCTGGACAGGGCTTCACGGGGAGCTGTTTTTT
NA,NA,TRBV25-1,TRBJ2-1,CASRGWNYNEQFF,TGTGCCAGCAGGGGCTGGAACTACAATGAGCAGTTCTTC
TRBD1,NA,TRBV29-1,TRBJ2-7,CSVRQGGAYEQYF,TGCAGCGTAAGACAGGGGGGTGCCTACGAGCAGTACTTC
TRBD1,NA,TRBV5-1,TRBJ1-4,CASTEGQSGIEKLFF,TGCGCCAGCACCGAGGGACAGAGCGGCATTGAAAAACTGTTTTTT
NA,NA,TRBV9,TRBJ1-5,CASSVDPTGDQPQHF,TGTGCCAGCAGCGTAGACCCCACGGGGGATCAGCCCCAGCATTTT
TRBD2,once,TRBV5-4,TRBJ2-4,CASSSGGSGDIQYF,TGTGCCAGCAGCTCGGGGGGATCGGGGGACATTCAGTACTTC
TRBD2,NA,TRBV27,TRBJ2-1,CASSLLGGSSYNEQFF,TGTGCCAGCAGTCTTCTTGGCGGGAGCTCCTACAATGAGCAGTTCTTC
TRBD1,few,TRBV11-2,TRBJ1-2,CASSLDSPGQGYGYTF,TGTGCCAGCAGCTTAGACTCCCCGGGACAGGGGTATGGCTACACCTTC
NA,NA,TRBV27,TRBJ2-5,CASSLYWTEETQYF,TGTGCCAGCAGTTTATATTGGACAGAAGAGACCCAGTACTTC
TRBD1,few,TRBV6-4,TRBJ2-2,CASSGDPGGTGELFF,TGTGCCAGCAGTGGGGACCCAGGGGGCACCGGGGAGCTGTTTTTT
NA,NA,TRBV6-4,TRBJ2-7,CASSARPTRRANYEQYF,TGTGCCAGCAGTGCCCGTCCCACTAGGCGGGCAAACTACGAGCAGTACTTC
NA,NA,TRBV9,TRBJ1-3,CASSVGGAGSGNTIYF,TGTGCCAGCAGCGTAGGAGGAGCTGGCTCTGGAAACACCATATATTTT
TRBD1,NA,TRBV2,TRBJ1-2,CASSPWDSLGYTF,TGTGCCAGCAGTCCATGGGACAGTCTTGGCTACACCTTC
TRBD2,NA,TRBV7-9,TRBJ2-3,CASRERDYYTDTQYF,TGTGCCAGCAGAGAGAGGGACTATTACACAGATACGCAGTATTTT